This T cell receptor beta chain was captured in a study of response to subunit inactivated influenza vaccine. Study outcomes and limitations: Seasonal influenza vaccination, on each occasion, was suggested by the authors to recruit few new T cells.

This clonotype was seen a few times. Its antigen remains unknown. TCRdb reanalysed the RT-PCR reads using MiXCR and keeps one entry per CDR3 protein. The table includes roughly 670,000 distinct CDR3 sequences, roughly 15% detected once. The clonotype was recovered from a man aged 50 or older who received an inactivated influenza vaccine. This sample comprised PBMCs from blood, obtained around 14 days before vaccination.

For the CDR3, the DNA is TGTGCCAGCAGCCCGCTGACTAGCAATGAGCAGTTCTTC. Amino acids: CASSPLTSNEQFF. The chain couples TRBV5-5 to TRBJ2-1, with a tentative D call TRBD2 (6 bases). This CDR3 spans 13 amino acids. Germline V gene sequence: CDR1 SGHKS, CDR2 YYEKEE (reference sequence). V was trimmed by 4 bases and J by 6 bases, leaving 11 bases between them. Drawing the rest from reference TRBV5-5 and TRBJ2-1, the complete variable domain is DAGVTQSPTHLIKTRGQQVTLRCSPISGHKSVSWYQQVLGQGPQFIFQYYEKEERGRGNFPDRFSARQFPNYSSELNVNALLLGDSALYLCASSPLTSNEQFFGPGTRLTVL.